The clone carrying this T cell receptor beta chain was found many times. The data belong to a study of T cells after yellow fever vaccination. In TCRdb, the 5' RACE reads were re-called with MiXCR into one record per CDR3 protein. This sample carries tens of thousands of distinct CDR3 sequences, 10% to 13% of them seen once, and the ten largest clones take around 10%. The CDR3 covers 12 residues. With 2 bases removed from V and 5 bases from J, the gap between germline ends came to 7 bases. The V gene's germline CDR1 is SGHKS and CDR2 YYEKEE (reference sequence). The chain recombines TRBV5-5 with TRBJ1-1; D uncertain. The clonotype was recovered from a man aged 18 to 30 who received the YFV17D yellow fever vaccine. Here the sequenced sample was PBMCs, either bulk or a sorted T-cell subset (CD4+, CD8+, memory, or dextramer-sorted; not recorded which), taken roughly 14 days after the first yellow fever vaccination. CDR3 sequence: CASSFPLTEAFF. In DNA form, the CDR3 reads TGTGCCAGCAGCTTCCCACTTACTGAAGCTTTCTTT.